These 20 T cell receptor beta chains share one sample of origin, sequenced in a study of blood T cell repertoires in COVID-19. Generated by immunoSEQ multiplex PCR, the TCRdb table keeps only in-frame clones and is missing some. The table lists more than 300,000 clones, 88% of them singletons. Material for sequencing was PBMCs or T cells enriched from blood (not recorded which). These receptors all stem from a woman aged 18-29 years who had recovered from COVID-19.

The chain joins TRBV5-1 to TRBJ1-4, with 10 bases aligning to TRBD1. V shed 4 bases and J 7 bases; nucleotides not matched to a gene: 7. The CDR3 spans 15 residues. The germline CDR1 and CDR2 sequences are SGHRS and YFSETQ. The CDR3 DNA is TGCGCCAGCAGCCCTCCGGGGACAGGGGTTGAAAAACTGTTTTTT. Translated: CASSPPGTGVEKLFF.

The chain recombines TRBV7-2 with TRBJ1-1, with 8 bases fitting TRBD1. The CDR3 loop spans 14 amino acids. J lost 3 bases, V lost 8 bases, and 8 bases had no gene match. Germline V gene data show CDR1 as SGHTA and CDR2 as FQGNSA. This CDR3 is CASGHRGEYTEAFF. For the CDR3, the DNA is TGTGCCAGCGGACACAGGGGGGAGTACACTGAAGCTTTCTTT.

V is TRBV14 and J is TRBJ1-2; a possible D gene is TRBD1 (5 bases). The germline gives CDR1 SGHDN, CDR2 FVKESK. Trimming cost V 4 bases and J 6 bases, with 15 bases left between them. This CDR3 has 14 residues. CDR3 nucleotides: TGTGCCAGCAGCCGAGGGGAGGGTCTTCATGGCTACACCTTC. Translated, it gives CASSRGEGLHGYTF.

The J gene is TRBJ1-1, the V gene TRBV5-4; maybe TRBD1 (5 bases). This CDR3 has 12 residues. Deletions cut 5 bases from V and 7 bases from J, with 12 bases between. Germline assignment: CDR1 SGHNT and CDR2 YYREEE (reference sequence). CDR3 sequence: CASSIDRFEAFF. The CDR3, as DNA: TGTGCCAGCAGTATTGACAGATTTGAAGCTTTCTTT.

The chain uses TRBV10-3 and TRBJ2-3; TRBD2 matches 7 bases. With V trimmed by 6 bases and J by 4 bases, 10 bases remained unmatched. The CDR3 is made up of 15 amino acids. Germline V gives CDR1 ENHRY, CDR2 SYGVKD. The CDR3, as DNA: TGTGCCATCAGCCCCTCTTTGGGGGGGGCAGATACGCAGTATTTT. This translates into CAISPSLGGADTQYF.

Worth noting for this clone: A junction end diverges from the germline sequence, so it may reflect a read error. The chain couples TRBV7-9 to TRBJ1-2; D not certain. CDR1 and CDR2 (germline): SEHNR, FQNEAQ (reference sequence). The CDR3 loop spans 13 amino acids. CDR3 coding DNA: TGTGCCAACAGCTTAGAGAGTAACTATGGCTACACCTTC. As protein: CANSLESNYGYTF.

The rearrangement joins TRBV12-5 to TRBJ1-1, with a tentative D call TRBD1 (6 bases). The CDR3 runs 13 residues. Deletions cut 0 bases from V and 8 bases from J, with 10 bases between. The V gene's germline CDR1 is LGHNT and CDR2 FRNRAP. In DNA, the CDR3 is TGTGCTAGTGGTTTGGTAGGACAGCTAGAAGCTTTCTTT. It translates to CASGLVGQLEAFF.

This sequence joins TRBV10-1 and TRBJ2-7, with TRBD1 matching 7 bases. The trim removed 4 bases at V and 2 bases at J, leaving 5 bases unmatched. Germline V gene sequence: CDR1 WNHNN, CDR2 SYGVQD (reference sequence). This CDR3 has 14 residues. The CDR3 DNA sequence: TGCGCCAGCAGTGGTGGGACAGTAGCCTACGAGCAGTACTTC. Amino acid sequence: CASSGGTVAYEQYF.

CDR3 residues: CATSPRRSTNEKLFF. The CDR3 coding sequence is TGTGCCACCAGCCCGCGGAGGAGCACTAATGAAAAACTGTTTTTT. This chain connects TRBV15 to TRBJ1-4; D not certain. This CDR3 is 15 amino acids long. The germline V and J ends were trimmed by 5 bases and 2 bases, with 12 bases remaining between them. The germline V gene has CDR1 LNHNV and CDR2 YYDKDF (reference sequence).

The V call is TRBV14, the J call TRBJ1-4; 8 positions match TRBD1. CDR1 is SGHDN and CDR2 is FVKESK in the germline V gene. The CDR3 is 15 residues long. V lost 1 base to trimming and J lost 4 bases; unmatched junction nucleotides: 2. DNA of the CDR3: TGTGCCAGCAGCCAAGGACAGGGGCTTAATGAAAAACTGTTTTTT. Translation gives CASSQGQGLNEKLFF.

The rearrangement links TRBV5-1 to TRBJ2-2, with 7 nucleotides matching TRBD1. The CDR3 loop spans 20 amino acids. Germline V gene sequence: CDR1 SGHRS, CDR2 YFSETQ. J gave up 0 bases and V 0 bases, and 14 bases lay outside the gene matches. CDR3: CASSLDRRTNRGSNTGELFF. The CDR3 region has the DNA TGCGCCAGCAGCTTGGATCGCCGGACCAACAGGGGATCGAACACCGGGGAGCTGTTTTTT.

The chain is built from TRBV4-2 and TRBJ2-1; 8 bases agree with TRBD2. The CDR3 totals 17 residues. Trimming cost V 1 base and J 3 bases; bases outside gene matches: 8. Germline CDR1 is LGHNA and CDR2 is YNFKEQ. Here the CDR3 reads CASSQAPGLEVYNEQFF. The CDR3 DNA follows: TGTGCCAGCAGCCAAGCCCCGGGACTAGAGGTCTACAATGAGCAGTTCTTC.

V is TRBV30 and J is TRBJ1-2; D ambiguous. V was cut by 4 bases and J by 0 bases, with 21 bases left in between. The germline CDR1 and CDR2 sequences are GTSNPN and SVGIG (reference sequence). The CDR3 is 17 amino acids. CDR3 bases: TGTGCCTGGACCCACCCCCCGGGATGGCCAGCTAACTATGGCTACACCTTC. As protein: CAWTHPPGWPANYGYTF.

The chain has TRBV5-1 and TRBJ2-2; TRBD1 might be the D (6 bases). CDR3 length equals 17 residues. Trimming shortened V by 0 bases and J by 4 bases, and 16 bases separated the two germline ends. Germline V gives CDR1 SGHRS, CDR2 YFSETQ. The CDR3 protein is CASSLGSLAGATGELFF. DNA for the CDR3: TGCGCCAGCAGCTTGGGATCCTTAGCAGGGGCCACCGGGGAGCTGTTTTTT.

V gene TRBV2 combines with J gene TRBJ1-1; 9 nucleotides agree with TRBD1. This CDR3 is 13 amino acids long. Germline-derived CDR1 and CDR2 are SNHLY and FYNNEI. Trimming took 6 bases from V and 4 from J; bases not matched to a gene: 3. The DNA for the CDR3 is TGTGCCAGCAGGTCGGACAGGGGCACTGAAGCTTTCTTT. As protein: CASRSDRGTEAFF.

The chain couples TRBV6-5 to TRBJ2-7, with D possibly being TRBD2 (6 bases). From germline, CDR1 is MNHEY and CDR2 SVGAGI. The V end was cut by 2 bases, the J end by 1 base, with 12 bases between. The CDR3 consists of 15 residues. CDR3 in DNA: TGTGCCAGCAGTTACCGCCGGGAGCCTTCCTACGAGCAGTACTTC. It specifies CASSYRREPSYEQYF.

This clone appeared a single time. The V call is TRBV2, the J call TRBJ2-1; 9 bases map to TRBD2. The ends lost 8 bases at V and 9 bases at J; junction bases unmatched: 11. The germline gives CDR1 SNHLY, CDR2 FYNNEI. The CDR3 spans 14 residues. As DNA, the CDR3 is TGTGCCAGCGGGCTAGCGGGGCCTCAGCGTGAGCAGTTCTTC. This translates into CASGLAGPQREQFF.

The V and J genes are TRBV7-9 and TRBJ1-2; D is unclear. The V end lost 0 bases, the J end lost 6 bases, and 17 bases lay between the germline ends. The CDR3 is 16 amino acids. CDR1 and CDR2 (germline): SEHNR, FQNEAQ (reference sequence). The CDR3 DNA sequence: TGTGCCAGCAGCTTAGCGCTGGGTGGAGGGTTGAATGGCTACACCTTC. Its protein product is CASSLALGGGLNGYTF.

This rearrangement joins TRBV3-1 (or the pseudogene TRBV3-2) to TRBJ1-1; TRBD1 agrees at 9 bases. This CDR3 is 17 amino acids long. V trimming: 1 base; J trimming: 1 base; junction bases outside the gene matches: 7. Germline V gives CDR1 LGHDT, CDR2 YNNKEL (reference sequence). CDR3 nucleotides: TGTGCCAGCAGCCAAGGGGGGACAGGGACCAAGAACACTGAAGCTTTCTTT. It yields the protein CASSQGGTGTKNTEAFF.

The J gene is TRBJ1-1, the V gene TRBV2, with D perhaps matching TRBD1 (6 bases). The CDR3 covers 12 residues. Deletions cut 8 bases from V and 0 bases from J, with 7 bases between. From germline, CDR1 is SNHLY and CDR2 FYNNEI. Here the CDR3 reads CASQGLNTEAFF. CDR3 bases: TGTGCCAGCCAGGGGCTGAACACTGAAGCTTTCTTT.